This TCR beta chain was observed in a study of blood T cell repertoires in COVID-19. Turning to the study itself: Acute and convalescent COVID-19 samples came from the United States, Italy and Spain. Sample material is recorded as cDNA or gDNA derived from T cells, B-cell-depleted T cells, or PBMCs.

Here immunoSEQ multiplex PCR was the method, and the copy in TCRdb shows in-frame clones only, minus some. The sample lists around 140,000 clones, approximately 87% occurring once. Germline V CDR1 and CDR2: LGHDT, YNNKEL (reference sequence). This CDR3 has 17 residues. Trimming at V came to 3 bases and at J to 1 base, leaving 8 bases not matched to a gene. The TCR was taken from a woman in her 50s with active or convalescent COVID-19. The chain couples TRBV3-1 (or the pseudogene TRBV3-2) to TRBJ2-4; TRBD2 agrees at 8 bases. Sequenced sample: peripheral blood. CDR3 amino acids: CASSQILAGYAKNIQYF. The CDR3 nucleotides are TGTGCCAGCAGCCAGATCCTAGCGGGCTATGCCAAAAACATTCAGTACTTC.